The clone carrying this T cell receptor (beta chain) has a handful of counts. The CDR3 loop spans 13 amino acids. The ends were cut back, 1 base at V and 7 bases at J, with 8 bases in the middle. In germline, CDR1 is LGHDT, CDR2 YNNKEL (reference sequence). The entry originates in a study of blood T cells in healthy people across ages. No fewer than 5.5 micrograms of total RNA were isolated from every sample. A second about 6 to 12 cycle PCR used barcoded and J-beta primers. TCRdb re-called the 5' RACE reads through MiXCR, storing one row per CDR3 protein. This sample yields 600,000 or so distinct CDR3 sequences, of which more than 20% are seen a single time; roughly 3.9% belongs to the top ten.

This chain connects TRBV3-1 to TRBJ2-4, with D perhaps TRBD2 (5 bases). The clonotype was recovered from a man aged 65-85 years in good health. Sequenced: blood. The CDR3 sequence: CASSQAGKNIQYF. The CDR3 DNA reads as TGTGCCAGCAGCCAAGCCGGGAAGAACATTCAGTACTTC.